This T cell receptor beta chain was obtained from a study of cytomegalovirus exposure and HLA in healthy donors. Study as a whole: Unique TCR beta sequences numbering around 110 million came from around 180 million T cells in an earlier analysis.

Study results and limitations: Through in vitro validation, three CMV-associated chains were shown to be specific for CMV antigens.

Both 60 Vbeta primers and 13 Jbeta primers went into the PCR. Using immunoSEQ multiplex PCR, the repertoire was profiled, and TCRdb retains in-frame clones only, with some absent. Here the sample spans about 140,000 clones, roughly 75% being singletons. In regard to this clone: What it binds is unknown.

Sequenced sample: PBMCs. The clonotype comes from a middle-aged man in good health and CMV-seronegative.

The CDR3 nucleotides read TGTGCCAGCAGCCCGCCTACAGGGGTGAACACTGAAGCTTTCTTT. Translating it yields CASSPPTGVNTEAFF. The chain recombines TRBV7-9 with TRBJ1-1, with 7 bases matching TRBD1. V dropped 5 bases and J dropped 0; count of bases not matched to a gene: 6. Germline V gives CDR1 SEHNR, CDR2 FQNEAQ (reference sequence). The CDR3 extends over 15 amino acids.